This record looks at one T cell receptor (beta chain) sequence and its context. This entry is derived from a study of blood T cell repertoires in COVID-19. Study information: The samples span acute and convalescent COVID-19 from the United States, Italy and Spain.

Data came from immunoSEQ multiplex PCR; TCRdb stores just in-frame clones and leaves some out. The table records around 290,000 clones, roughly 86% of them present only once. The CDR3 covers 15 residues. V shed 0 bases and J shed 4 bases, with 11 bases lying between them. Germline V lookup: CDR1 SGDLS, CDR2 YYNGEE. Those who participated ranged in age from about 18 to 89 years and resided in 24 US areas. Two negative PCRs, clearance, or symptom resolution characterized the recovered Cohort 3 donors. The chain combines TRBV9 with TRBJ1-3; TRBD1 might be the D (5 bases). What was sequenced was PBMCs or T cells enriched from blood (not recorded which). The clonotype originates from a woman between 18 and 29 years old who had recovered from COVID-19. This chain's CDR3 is CASSVDPGRGNTIYF. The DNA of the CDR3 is TGTGCCAGCAGCGTAGACCCAGGGAGGGGAAACACCATATATTTT.